The entry that follows covers one T cell receptor (beta chain) sequence. The study assigned cohorts using participant-reported clinical history. In the original workflow: Amplification with reference gene primers provided the estimates of nucleated cell counts. Clones were sequenced by immunoSEQ multiplex PCR, and TCRdb holds only the in-frame ones, with some missing. The V and J calls and the clone size are those of that table, but D and trimming were determined from the DNA. The table records 180,000 or so clones, nearly 80% of them present only once. This sample was taken from a study of blood T cell repertoires in COVID-19. Study as a whole: Samples taken during acute and convalescent COVID-19 were collected in the United States, Italy and Spain.

V lost 8 bases to trimming and J lost 6 bases, with 12 bases between them. This CDR3 spans 12 amino acids. CDR1 is MNHEY and CDR2 is SVGAGI in the germline V gene. The J gene is TRBJ2-3, the V gene TRBV6-5; D may be TRBD2 (6 bases). The TCR originated in a man in his sixties who had been exposed to COVID-19. Sequenced input: PBMCs or T cells enriched from blood (not recorded which). The CDR3 region has the DNA TGTGCCAGCTCCAAAAGCGGGGATACGCAGTATTTT. Translation: CASSKSGDTQYF.